The subject of this entry is one T cell receptor beta chain. The record originates from a study of blood T cell repertoires in COVID-19. Sequenced by immunoSEQ multiplex PCR; TCRdb stores in-frame clones only, minus some. The sample includes some 180,000 clones, 75% to 90% of them seen just once. Trimming took off 5 bases at V and 10 bases at J, with 9 bases between the two ends. Per germline, CDR1 SGHAT and CDR2 FQDESV (reference sequence). The length of the CDR3 is 12 residues. J is TRBJ1-6 and V is TRBV11-1; possibly TRBD1 for D (5 bases). This TCR came from a middle-aged man who had recovered from COVID-19. Sequenced sample: PBMCs or T cells enriched from blood (not recorded which). In DNA, the CDR3 is TGTGCCAGCAGCGGAGGGGTCTCACCCCTCCACTTT. Translating it yields CASSGGVSPLHF.